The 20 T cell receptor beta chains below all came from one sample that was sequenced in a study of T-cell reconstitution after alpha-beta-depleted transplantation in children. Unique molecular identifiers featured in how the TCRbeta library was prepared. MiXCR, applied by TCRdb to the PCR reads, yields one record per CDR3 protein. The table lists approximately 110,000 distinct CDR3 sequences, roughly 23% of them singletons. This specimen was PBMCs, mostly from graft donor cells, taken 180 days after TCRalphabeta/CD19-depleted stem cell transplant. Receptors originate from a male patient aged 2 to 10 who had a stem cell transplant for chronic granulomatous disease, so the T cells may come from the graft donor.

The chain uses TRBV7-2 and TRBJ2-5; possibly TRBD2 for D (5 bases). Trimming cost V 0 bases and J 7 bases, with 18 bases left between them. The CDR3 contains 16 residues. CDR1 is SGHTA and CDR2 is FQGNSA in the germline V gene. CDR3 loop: CASSLALALKGATQYF. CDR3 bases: TGTGCCAGCAGCTTAGCCCTAGCCCTAAAGGGAGCGACCCAGTACTTC.

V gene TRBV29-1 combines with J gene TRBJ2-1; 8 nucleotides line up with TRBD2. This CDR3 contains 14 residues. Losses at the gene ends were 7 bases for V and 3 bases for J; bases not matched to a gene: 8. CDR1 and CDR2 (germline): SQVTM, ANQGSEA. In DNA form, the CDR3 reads TGCAGCGCTGGAGCGGGAGCGATCTACAATGAGCAGTTCTTC. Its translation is CSAGAGAIYNEQFF.

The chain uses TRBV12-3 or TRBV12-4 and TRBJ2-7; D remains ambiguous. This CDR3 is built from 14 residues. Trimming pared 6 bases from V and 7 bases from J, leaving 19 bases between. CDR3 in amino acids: CASSPDPLSVEQYF. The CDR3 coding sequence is TGTGCCAGCAGCCCCGACCCCCTCTCGGTAGAGCAGTACTTC.

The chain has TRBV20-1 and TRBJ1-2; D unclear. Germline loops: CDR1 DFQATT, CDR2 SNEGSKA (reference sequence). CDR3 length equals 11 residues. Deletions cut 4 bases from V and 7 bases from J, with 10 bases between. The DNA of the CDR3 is TGCAGTGCTACGCCCGGTGGTGGCTACACCTTC. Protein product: CSATPGGGYTF.

The CDR3 region has the DNA TGCAGCGTTGATCGGGGGGGGGCCGCCCCGTATTTT. Translated, it gives CSVDRGGAAPYF. The rearrangement joins TRBV29-1 to TRBJ2-3, with 8 nucleotides matching TRBD2. The germline V gene encodes CDR1 SQVTM and CDR2 ANQGSEA. The CDR3 covers 12 residues. V gave up 3 bases and J gave up 14 bases; unmatched junction bases: 10.

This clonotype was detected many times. CDR3 amino acids: CASSNRAITGGELFF. The DNA for the CDR3 is TGTGCCAGCAGCAATCGGGCCATAACGGGCGGGGAGCTGTTTTTT. The chain links TRBV12-3 or TRBV12-4 to TRBJ2-2, with unresolved D. Trimming stripped 6 bases from V and 7 bases from J, with 18 bases between. CDR3 size: 15 residues.

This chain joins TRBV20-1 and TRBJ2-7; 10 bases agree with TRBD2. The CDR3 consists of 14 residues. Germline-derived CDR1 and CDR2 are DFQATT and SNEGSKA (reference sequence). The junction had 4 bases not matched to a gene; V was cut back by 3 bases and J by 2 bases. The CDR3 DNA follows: TGCAGTGCTAGGAGCGGGAGGGCTCCCTACGAGCAGTACTTC. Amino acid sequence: CSARSGRAPYEQYF.

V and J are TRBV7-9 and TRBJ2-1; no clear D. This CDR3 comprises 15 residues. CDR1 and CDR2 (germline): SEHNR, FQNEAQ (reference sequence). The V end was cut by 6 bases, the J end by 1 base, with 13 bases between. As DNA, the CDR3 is TGTGCCAGCAGTCTTAGCTTGGGTTCCTACAATGAGCAGTTCTTC. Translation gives CASSLSLGSYNEQFF.

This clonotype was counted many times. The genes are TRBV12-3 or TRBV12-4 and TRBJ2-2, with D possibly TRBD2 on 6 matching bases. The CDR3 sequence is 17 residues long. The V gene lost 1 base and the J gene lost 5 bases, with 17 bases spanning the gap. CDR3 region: CASSLGSGLERTGELFF. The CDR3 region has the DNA TGTGCCAGCAGTTTAGGATCGGGACTCGAGAGGACCGGGGAGCTGTTTTTT.

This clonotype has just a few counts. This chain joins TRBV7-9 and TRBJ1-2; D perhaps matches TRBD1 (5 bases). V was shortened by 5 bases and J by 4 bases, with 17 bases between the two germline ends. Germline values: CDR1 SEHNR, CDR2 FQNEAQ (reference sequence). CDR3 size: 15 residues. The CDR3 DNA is TGTGCCAGCAGCCCTCGATCCGGGACGGGCTATGGCTACACCTTC. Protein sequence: CASSPRSGTGYGYTF.

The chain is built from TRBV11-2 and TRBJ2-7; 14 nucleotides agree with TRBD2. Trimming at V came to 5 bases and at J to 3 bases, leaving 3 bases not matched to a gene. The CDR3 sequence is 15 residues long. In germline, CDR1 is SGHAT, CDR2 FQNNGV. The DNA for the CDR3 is TGTGCCAGCAGCCGCGGGACTAGCGGGAGCTACGAGCAGTACTTC. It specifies CASSRGTSGSYEQYF. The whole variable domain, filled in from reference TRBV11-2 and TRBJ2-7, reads EAGVAQSPRYKIIEKRQSVAFWCNPISGHATLYWYQQILGQGPKLLIQFQNNGVVDDSQLPKDRFSAERLKGVDSTLKIQPAKLEDSAVYLCASSRGTSGSYEQYFGPGTRLTVT.

CDR3 sequence reads: CSAREVAGAPYNEQFF. CDR3 nucleotides: TGCAGTGCTAGAGAGGTAGCGGGAGCCCCCTACAATGAGCAGTTCTTC. The chain has TRBV20-1 and TRBJ2-1; 9 positions match TRBD2. Germline V gene sequence: CDR1 DFQATT, CDR2 SNEGSKA (reference sequence). Losses at the gene ends were 0 bases for V and 2 bases for J; bases not matched to a gene: 5. This CDR3 comprises 16 residues.

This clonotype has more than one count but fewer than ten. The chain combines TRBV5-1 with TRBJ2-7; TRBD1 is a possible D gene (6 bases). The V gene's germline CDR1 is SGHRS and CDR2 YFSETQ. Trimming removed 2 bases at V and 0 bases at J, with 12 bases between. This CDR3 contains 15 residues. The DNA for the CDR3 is TGCGCCAGCAGCTTAGGGGGTACGACCTCCTACGAGCAGTACTTC. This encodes CASSLGGTTSYEQYF.

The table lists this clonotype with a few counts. CDR3 region: CASSAGQQETQYF. In DNA form, the CDR3 reads TGTGCCAGCTCAGCGGGACAGCAAGAGACCCAGTACTTC. The chain couples TRBV18 to TRBJ2-5, with D possibly being TRBD1 (7 bases). The ends were cut back, 5 bases at V and 2 bases at J, with 9 bases in the middle. Germline CDR1 and CDR2: KGHSH and LQKENI. CDR3 length: 13 amino acids.

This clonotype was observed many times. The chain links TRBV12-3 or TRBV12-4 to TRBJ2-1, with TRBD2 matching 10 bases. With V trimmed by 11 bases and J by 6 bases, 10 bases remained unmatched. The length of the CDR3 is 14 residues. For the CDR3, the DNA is TGTGCCGAGGGCCTAGCGGGAGTTGGCAATGAGCAGTTCTTC. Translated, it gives CAEGLAGVGNEQFF.

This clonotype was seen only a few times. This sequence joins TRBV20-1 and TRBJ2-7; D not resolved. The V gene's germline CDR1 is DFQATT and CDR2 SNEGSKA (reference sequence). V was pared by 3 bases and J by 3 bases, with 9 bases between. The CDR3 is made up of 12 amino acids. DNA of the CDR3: TGCAGTGCTAGGTCGGGCCTCTACGAGCAGTACTTC. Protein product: CSARSGLYEQYF.

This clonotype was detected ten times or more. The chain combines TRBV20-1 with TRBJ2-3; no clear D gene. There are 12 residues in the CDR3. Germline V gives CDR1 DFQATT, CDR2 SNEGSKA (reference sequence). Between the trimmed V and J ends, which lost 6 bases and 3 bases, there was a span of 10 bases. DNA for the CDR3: TGCAGTGCCAGAAAGGATACAGATACGCAGTATTTT. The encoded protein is CSARKDTDTQYF.

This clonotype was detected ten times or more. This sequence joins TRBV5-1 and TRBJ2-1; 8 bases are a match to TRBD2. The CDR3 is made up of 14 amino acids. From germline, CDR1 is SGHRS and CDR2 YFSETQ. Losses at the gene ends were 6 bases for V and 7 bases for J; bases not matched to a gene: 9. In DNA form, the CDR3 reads TGCGCCAGCAAAACTACGACTAGCGTGAATGAGCAGTTCTTC. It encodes CASKTTTSVNEQFF.

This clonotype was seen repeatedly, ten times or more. CDR3 in amino acids: CATSPESPNPRTQYF. The CDR3 coding sequence is TGTGCCACCAGTCCCGAGAGTCCCAACCCGAGGACCCAGTACTTC. V gene TRBV15 combines with J gene TRBJ2-5, with D unclear. Germline values: CDR1 LNHNV, CDR2 YYDKDF (reference sequence). V was pared by 6 bases and J by 7 bases, with 21 bases between. This CDR3 comprises 15 residues. Looking up the rest from reference TRBV15 and TRBJ2-5 gives the full variable domain: DAMVIQNPRYQVTQFGKPVTLSCSQTLNHNVMYWYQQKSSQAPKLLFHYYDKDFNNEADTPDNFQSRRPNTSFCFLDIRSPGLGDTAMYLCATSPESPNPRTQYFGPGTRLLVL.

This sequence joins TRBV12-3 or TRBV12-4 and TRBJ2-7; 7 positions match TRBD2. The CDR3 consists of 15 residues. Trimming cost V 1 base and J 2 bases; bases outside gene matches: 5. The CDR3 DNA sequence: TGTGCCAGCAGTTTAGGTGGCGGGAGTCCCTACGAGCAGTACTTC. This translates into CASSLGGGSPYEQYF.